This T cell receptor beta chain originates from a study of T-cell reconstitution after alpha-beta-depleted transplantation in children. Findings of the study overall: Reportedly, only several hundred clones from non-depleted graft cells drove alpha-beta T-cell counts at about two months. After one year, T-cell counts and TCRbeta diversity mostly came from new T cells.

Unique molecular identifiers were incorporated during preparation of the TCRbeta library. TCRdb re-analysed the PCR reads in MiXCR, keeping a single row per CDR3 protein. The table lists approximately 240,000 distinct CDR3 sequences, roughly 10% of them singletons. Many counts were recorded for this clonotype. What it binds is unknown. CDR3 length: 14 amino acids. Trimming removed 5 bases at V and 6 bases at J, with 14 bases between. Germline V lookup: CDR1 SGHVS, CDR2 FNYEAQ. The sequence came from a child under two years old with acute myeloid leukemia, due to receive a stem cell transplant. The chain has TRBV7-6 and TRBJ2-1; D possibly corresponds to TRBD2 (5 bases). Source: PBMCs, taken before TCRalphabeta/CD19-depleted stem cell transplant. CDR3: CASSPLSGRNEQFF. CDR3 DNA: TGTGCCAGCAGCCCCCTCAGCGGACGCAATGAGCAGTTCTTC.